This T cell receptor beta chain is from a study of beta chain features in type 1 diabetes. There are a few counts of this clone. Its target is not known. Reverse transcribing all isolated RNA meant expressed TCRB transcripts were sequenced. The read count averaged approximately 3.5 million across naive, central memory and regulatory T cell samples. Libraries were prepared by immunoSEQ multiplex PCR; TCRdb keeps only in-frame clonotypes and omits some of them. The data show hundreds of thousands of clones, over 12% seen once. Regarding the study as a whole: An over-representation of cells with high TCR expression could result from cDNA sequencing. TCRB CDR3s from Type 1 diabetes patients were moderately but significantly shorter in all four CD4+ subsets. The VDJ junctions of type 1 diabetes patients carried fewer insertions and more deletions.

This receptor was obtained from a man between 18 and 35 years old with type 1 diabetes. Source material: naive CD4+ T cells from blood.

CDR3 nucleotides: TGTGCCAGCAGCTTAGGGTCAGGGGGCCTTGCCAAAAACATTCAGTACTTC. Its protein is CASSLGSGGLAKNIQYF. The J gene is TRBJ2-4, the V gene TRBV7-2, with TRBD1 matching over 8 bases. With V trimmed by 1 base and J by 1 base, 6 bases remained unmatched. The length of the CDR3 is 17 residues. Germline lookup yields CDR1 SGHTA and CDR2 FQGNSA. The full variable domain, completed using reference TRBV7-2 and TRBJ2-4, is GAGVSQSPSNKVTEKGKDVELRCDPISGHTALYWYRQSLGQGLEFLIYFQGNSAPDKSGLPSDRFSAERTGGSVSTLTIQRTQQEDSAVYLCASSLGSGGLAKNIQYFGAGTRLSVL.